This record looks at one TCR beta chain sequence and its context. The V end lost 5 bases, the J end lost 4 bases, and 14 bases lay between the germline ends. The CDR3 has 14 amino acids. Germline-derived CDR1 and CDR2 are MDHEN and SYDVKM. This record comes from a study of blood T cell repertoires in COVID-19. About the research overall: Sample material is recorded as cDNA or gDNA derived from T cells, B-cell-depleted T cells, or PBMCs.

Using immunoSEQ multiplex PCR, the repertoire was profiled, and TCRdb retains in-frame clones only, with some absent. This sample carries 94,000 or so clones, approximately 90% of them seen once, and the ten largest clones take roughly 5%. V and J are TRBV28 and TRBJ1-1; D is undetermined. The TCR comes from an elderly woman with active COVID-19. What was sequenced was peripheral blood. CDR3 region: CASSPPRSVTEAFF. CDR3 DNA sequence: TGTGCCAGCAGTCCGCCCCGCTCGGTCACTGAAGCTTTCTTT.